This TCR beta chain stems from a study of cytotoxic CD8 clonotypes in ibrutinib-treated CLL. Germline-derived CDR1 and CDR2 are SNHLY and FYNNEI. This CDR3 comprises 13 residues. Germline trimming cut 10 bases from V and 3 bases from J; bases unmatched to any gene: 6. Clones were sequenced by immunoSEQ multiplex PCR, and TCRdb holds only the in-frame ones, with some missing. The sample consists of 250,000 to 350,000 clones, approximately 76% of them appearing once. This sample comprised PBMCs, obtained at disease progression, from a patient treated with ibrutinib. The chain employs TRBV2 and TRBJ1-5, with TRBD1 identical over 7 bases. The receptor comes from a human donor with chronic lymphocytic leukemia. The CDR3 is CATRGQTNQPQHF. As DNA, the CDR3 is TGTGCCACCCGGGGACAGACCAATCAGCCCCAGCATTTT. Full variable domain (remainder filled in from reference TRBV2 and TRBJ1-5): EPEVTQTPSHQVTQMGQEVILRCVPISNHLYFYWYRQILGQKVEFLVSFYNNEISEKSEIFDDQFSVERPDGSNFTLKIRSTKLEDSAMYFCATRGQTNQPQHFGDGTRLSIL.